The 15 T cell receptor beta chains below come from one sample, sequenced in a study of blood T cell repertoires in COVID-19. The assay was immunoSEQ multiplex PCR, and TCRdb's table has in-frame clones only and misses some. This sample yields about 240,000 clones, of which around nine tenths are seen a single time; under 5% belongs to the top ten. The sequenced sample consisted of PBMCs or T cells enriched from blood (not recorded which). These receptors were taken from a young woman who had recovered from COVID-19.

This clone appeared a single time. This chain joins TRBV7-2 and TRBJ1-2, with D possibly matching TRBD1 (5 bases). Looked up from germline, CDR1 is SGHTA and CDR2 is FQGNSA. Trimming removed 5 bases from V and 1 base from J, with 11 bases in between. This CDR3 comprises 14 residues. The CDR3 DNA follows: TGTGCCAGCAGCACGCAGGGCCTTAACTATGGCTACACCTTC. Residues: CASSTQGLNYGYTF.

This rearrangement joins TRBV11-3 to TRBJ2-2, with TRBD1 matching 8 bases. The CDR3 is 15 residues long. V lost 5 bases and J lost 1; bases outside the gene matches: 3. The V gene's germline CDR1 is SGHNT and CDR2 YENEEA. The CDR3 loop reads CASSPDRVNTGELFF. Here the CDR3 DNA reads TGTGCCAGCAGCCCGGACAGGGTGAACACCGGGGAGCTGTTTTTT.

The CDR3 DNA reads TGTGCCAGCAGTGAACTCCAGGGGGCGGCTTCACCCCTCCACTTT. Translating it yields CASSELQGAASPLHF. The rearrangement uses TRBV6-1 and TRBJ1-6; the match to TRBD1 covers 8 bases. The CDR3 consists of 15 residues. Germline CDR1 is MNHNS and CDR2 is SASEGT. After removal of 2 bases from V and 9 bases from J, the junction contained 6 bases not matched to a gene.

V gene TRBV25-1 combines with J gene TRBJ2-4, with a weak D call TRBD1 (6 bases). The ends were cut back, 6 bases at V and 4 bases at J, with 10 bases in the middle. Germline lookup yields CDR1 MGHDK and CDR2 SYGVNS. CDR3 length: 13 amino acids. CDR3 residues: CASSEGVKNIQYF. For the CDR3, the DNA is TGTGCCAGCAGCGAGGGGGTAAAAAACATTCAGTACTTC.

V usage is TRBV19 and J usage is TRBJ1-2; 7 bases are shared with TRBD1. The CDR3 runs 13 residues. Germline V lookup: CDR1 LNHDA, CDR2 SQIVND (reference sequence). Unmatched junction bases numbered 3, after V lost 5 bases and J lost 3 bases. CDR3 residues: CASSAQGYYGYTF. The DNA for the CDR3 is TGTGCCAGTAGTGCACAGGGGTACTATGGCTACACCTTC.

V and J are TRBV28 and TRBJ2-3; TRBD2 agrees at 12 bases. The trim removed 5 bases at V and 0 bases at J, leaving 9 bases unmatched. Per germline, CDR1 MDHEN and CDR2 SYDVKM. This CDR3 has 18 amino acids. The CDR3 here is CASSPTWTSGISTDTQYF. The CDR3 DNA reads as TGTGCCAGCAGTCCTACGTGGACTAGCGGGATTAGCACAGATACGCAGTATTTT.

This sequence joins TRBV28 and TRBJ2-5; 7 bases agree with TRBD2. The CDR3 is 14 amino acids. CDR1 is MDHEN, CDR2 SYDVKM, per germline. Unmatched junction bases numbered 8, after V lost 5 bases and J lost 5 bases. In nucleotides, the CDR3 is TGTGCCAGCAGTGAGGGTCGGGAGGTGGAGACCCAGTACTTC. It is translated as CASSEGREVETQYF.

The rearrangement joins TRBV30 to TRBJ2-7, with D unresolved. Per germline, CDR1 GTSNPN and CDR2 SVGIG (reference sequence). There are 10 residues in the CDR3. Trimming removed 1 base from V and 6 bases from J, with 4 bases in between. CDR3 region: CAWSDIEQYF. CDR3 in DNA: TGTGCCTGGAGTGATATCGAGCAGTACTTC.

V and J are TRBV7-3 and TRBJ2-1; 8 bases align to TRBD2. V lost 4 bases to trimming and J lost 8 bases; unmatched junction nucleotides: 10. The CDR3 is 15 amino acids. In germline, CDR1 is SGHTA, CDR2 FQGTGA. The CDR3 here is CASSSSGRGRHEQFF. The DNA for the CDR3 is TGTGCCAGCAGCTCTAGCGGGCGCGGCCGCCATGAGCAGTTCTTC.

The CDR3 region is CASSLEQGRYGYTF. DNA of the CDR3: TGTGCCAGCAGCTTGGAACAGGGCCGCTATGGCTACACCTTC. The chain employs TRBV5-5 and TRBJ1-2; weak D call: TRBD1 (6 bases). The length of the CDR3 is 14 residues. Germline assignment: CDR1 SGHKS and CDR2 YYEKEE (reference sequence). V shed 0 bases and J shed 4 bases, with 10 bases lying between them.

The V call is TRBV7-2, the J call TRBJ1-5, with TRBD1 identical over 7 bases. J lost 3 bases, V lost 1 base, and 9 bases had no gene match. Germline V gives CDR1 SGHTA, CDR2 FQGNSA. The CDR3 has 17 amino acids. Written as DNA, the CDR3 is TGTGCCAGCAGCTTAGTGGGGTCAGGGGGGAACAATCAGCCCCAGCATTTT. Translating gives CASSLVGSGGNNQPQHF.

The chain links TRBV3-1 (or the pseudogene TRBV3-2) to TRBJ1-1; D uncertain. V lost 7 bases and J 0 bases, leaving 15 bases between the germline ends. Germline V gene sequence: CDR1 LGHDT, CDR2 YNNKEL (reference sequence). The CDR3 totals 15 residues. The CDR3 DNA follows: TGTGCCAGCACCCACGCGGAGGCTTTGAACACTGAAGCTTTCTTT. Its protein product is CASTHAEALNTEAFF.

This chain links TRBV7-3 with TRBJ2-1; 7 bases line up with TRBD1. Germline V gene data show CDR1 as SGHTA and CDR2 as FQGTGA. CDR3 length equals 14 residues. V was clipped by 5 bases and J by 10 bases; unmatched bases: 11. The CDR3 nucleotides read TGTGCCAGCAGCCCAACCGACAGGGATCGGGAGCAGTTCTTC. Protein: CASSPTDRDREQFF.

The chain employs TRBV28 and TRBJ1-4; possible D gene TRBD1, 5 bases. V was trimmed by 3 bases and J by 11 bases, leaving 16 bases between them. The germline CDR1 and CDR2 sequences are MDHEN and SYDVKM. The CDR3 is 14 amino acids. CDR3 sequence: CASSFEFKEGKLFF. CDR3 coding DNA: TGTGCCAGCAGTTTTGAGTTCAAGGAGGGGAAACTGTTTTTT.

The gene calls are TRBV5-1 and TRBJ2-7, with D possibly being TRBD1 (5 bases). The V gene lost 7 bases and the J gene lost 1 base, with 15 bases spanning the gap. The CDR3 totals 14 residues. Looked up from germline, CDR1 is SGHRS and CDR2 is YFSETQ. In nucleotides, the CDR3 is TGCGCCAGCCTAGTATACAGGAATTCCTACGAGCAGTACTTC. It yields the protein CASLVYRNSYEQYF.